Listed here are 18 T cell receptor beta chains from one sample, sequenced in a study of cytomegalovirus exposure and HLA in healthy donors. The PCR had 60 Vbeta and 13 Jbeta primers. Sequencing was performed with immunoSEQ multiplex PCR; in TCRdb, only in-frame clones are kept and a portion is missing. The profile shows 150,000 to 180,000 clones, less than 80% of them singletons. Source material: PBMCs. Receptor source: a man aged 25-45 years in good health and CMV-seronegative.

This chain joins TRBV5-6 and TRBJ1-4; a possible D gene is TRBD1 (6 bases). CDR1 is SGHDT, CDR2 YYEEEE, per germline. The V end lost 4 bases, the J end lost 8 bases, and 18 bases lay between the germline ends. This CDR3 spans 15 amino acids. Here the CDR3 reads CASSARTVAREKLFF. For the CDR3, the DNA is TGTGCCAGCAGCGCGCGGACAGTAGCAAGGGAAAAACTGTTTTTT. The complete variable domain, with remaining parts taken from reference TRBV5-6 and TRBJ1-4, reads DAGVTQSPTHLIKTRGQQVTLRCSPKSGHDTVSWYQQALGQGPQFIFQYYEEEERQRGNFPDRFSGHQFPNYSSELNVNALLLGDSALYLCASSARTVAREKLFFGSGTQLSVL.

The chain is built from TRBV5-6 and TRBJ2-7, with 9 bases lining up with TRBD1. The CDR3 runs to 16 residues. The V and J ends lost 0 bases and 1 base, in that order; junction bases with no gene match: 5. The V gene's germline CDR1 is SGHDT and CDR2 YYEEEE. The CDR3 coding sequence is TGTGCCAGCAGCTTGGTGGGACAGGGCACTTCCTACGAGCAGTACTTC. As protein: CASSLVGQGTSYEQYF. Full variable domain (rest looked up from reference TRBV5-6 and TRBJ2-7): DAGVTQSPTHLIKTRGQQVTLRCSPKSGHDTVSWYQQALGQGPQFIFQYYEEEERQRGNFPDRFSGHQFPNYSSELNVNALLLGDSALYLCASSLVGQGTSYEQYFGPGTRLTVT.

This clone showed up just a few times. This chain joins TRBV19 and TRBJ2-2; TRBD2 agrees at 7 bases. Germline V gives CDR1 LNHDA, CDR2 SQIVND (reference sequence). The CDR3 runs to 14 residues. Losses at the gene ends were 5 bases for V and 1 base for J; bases not matched to a gene: 1. The CDR3 region is CASSERGNTGELFF. The CDR3 nucleotides are TGTGCCAGTAGTGAGCGGGGGAACACCGGGGAGCTGTTTTTT.

The chain uses TRBV18 and TRBJ1-4; D is uncertain. V was cut by 6 bases and J by 7 bases, with 6 bases left in between. The CDR3 is 11 amino acids. Germline values: CDR1 KGHSH, CDR2 LQKENI. The CDR3 sequence is CASSFGEKLFF. Here the CDR3 DNA reads TGTGCCAGCTCCTTCGGTGAAAAACTGTTTTTT. The whole variable domain, remainder taken from reference TRBV18 and TRBJ1-4, is NAGVMQNPRHLVRRRGQEARLRCSPMKGHSHVYWYRQLPEEGLKFMVYLQKENIIDESGMPKERFSAEFPKEGPSILRIQQVVRGDSAAYFCASSFGEKLFFGSGTQLSVL.

The chain recombines TRBV6-5 with TRBJ1-1; 8 positions match TRBD1. From germline, CDR1 is MNHEY and CDR2 SVGAGI. CDR3 size: 15 residues. Losses at the gene ends were 5 bases for V and 5 bases for J; bases not matched to a gene: 10. In nucleotides, the CDR3 is TGTGCCAGCAGTCAATCCAGGGGGCTTTGGACTGAAGCTTTCTTT. This sequence encodes CASSQSRGLWTEAFF.

This chain links TRBV13 with TRBJ2-1; 10 nucleotides match TRBD1. J was trimmed by 10 bases and V by 1 base; bases with no gene match: 10. Per the germline V gene, CDR1 is PRHDT and CDR2 is FYEKMQ (reference sequence). The CDR3 runs to 16 residues. CDR3 DNA sequence: TGTGCCAGCAGCTTAGAGGGACAGGGGCCCCAGTGGGAGCAGTTCTTC. Residues: CASSLEGQGPQWEQFF. Looking up the rest from reference TRBV13 and TRBJ2-1 gives the full variable domain: AAGVIQSPRHLIKEKRETATLKCYPIPRHDTVYWYQQGPGQDPQFLISFYEKMQSDKGSIPDRFSAQQFSDYHSELNMSSLELGDSALYFCASSLEGQGPQWEQFFGPGTRLTVL.

The CDR3 loop reads CASSVRGNTEAFF. CDR3 bases: TGTGCCAGCAGTGTGCGCGGCAACACTGAAGCTTTCTTT. The rearrangement joins TRBV6-1 to TRBJ1-1; no clear D. Per germline, CDR1 MNHNS and CDR2 SASEGT. This CDR3 has 13 residues. Trimming pared 4 bases from V and 2 bases from J, leaving 8 bases between.

The chain combines TRBV6-1 with TRBJ1-5; D perhaps matches TRBD1 (6 bases). The germline CDR1 and CDR2 sequences are MNHNS and SASEGT. This CDR3 has 13 amino acids. With 7 bases removed from V and 0 bases from J, the gap between germline ends came to 7 bases. CDR3 in amino acids: CASKTGSNQPQHF. The CDR3, as DNA: TGTGCCAGCAAGACAGGTAGCAATCAGCCCCAGCATTTT.

The V gene is TRBV25-1, the J gene TRBJ2-3; no firm D call. The germline V gene encodes CDR1 MGHDK and CDR2 SYGVNS. CDR3 length equals 15 residues. Trimming took 1 base from V and 1 from J, leaving 9 bases between them. In nucleotides, the CDR3 is TGTGCCAGCAGTGAATCCCTCGTTGGCACAGATACGCAGTATTTT. Its protein product is CASSESLVGTDTQYF. Looking up the rest from reference TRBV25-1 and TRBJ2-3 gives the full variable domain: EADIYQTPRYLVIGTGKKITLECSQTMGHDKMYWYQQDPGMELHLIHYSYGVNSTEKGDLSSESTVSRIRTEHFPLTLESARPSHTSQYLCASSESLVGTDTQYFGPGTRLTVL.

The V gene is TRBV5-5, the J gene TRBJ1-2; D is uncertain. Between the trimmed V and J ends, which lost 0 bases and 3 bases, there was a span of 12 bases. CDR1 and CDR2 from the germline V gene are SGHKS and YYEKEE (reference sequence). The CDR3 contains 15 residues. The DNA for the CDR3 is TGTGCCAGCAGCTTGGAGGGAGGATCCCACTATGGCTACACCTTC. Amino acid sequence: CASSLEGGSHYGYTF.

The J gene is TRBJ2-7, the V gene TRBV6-1, with 8 nucleotides matching TRBD1. J was trimmed by 4 bases and V by 3 bases; bases with no gene match: 8. In germline, CDR1 is MNHNS, CDR2 SASEGT. The length of the CDR3 is 15 residues. CDR3 DNA: TGTGCCAGCAGTGATCGTCGGGACAGGTTTTACGAGCAGTACTTC. Protein product: CASSDRRDRFYEQYF.

This chain uses TRBV29-1 with TRBJ1-2; D remains unclear. Trimming shortened V by 7 bases and J by 2 bases, and 14 bases separated the two germline ends. Germline values: CDR1 SQVTM, CDR2 ANQGSEA. CDR3 length: 13 amino acids. CDR3 protein: CSAVGPSNYGYTF. Written as DNA, the CDR3 is TGCAGCGCGGTTGGGCCCTCGAACTATGGCTACACCTTC.

The chain employs TRBV4-3 and TRBJ2-5; no reliable D call. The V gene's germline CDR1 is LGHNA and CDR2 YSLEER. Trimming stripped 0 bases from V and 5 bases from J, with 13 bases between. The CDR3 spans 15 residues. CDR3 sequence reads: CASSQDKGFGETQYF. Written as DNA, the CDR3 is TGCGCCAGCAGCCAAGATAAAGGCTTCGGGGAGACCCAGTACTTC.

The table lists this clone with a few counts. The rearrangement uses TRBV7-9 and TRBJ2-2, with D unresolved. The CDR3 runs 15 residues. Germline CDR1 and CDR2: SEHNR and FQNEAQ (reference sequence). V was trimmed by 2 bases and J by 1 base, leaving 8 bases between them. CDR3 amino acids: CASSLNSLNTGELFF. The CDR3 region has the DNA TGTGCCAGCAGCTTAAACAGCCTGAACACCGGGGAGCTGTTTTTT. The variable domain in full, completed from reference TRBV7-9 and TRBJ2-2, reads DTGVSQNPRHKITKRGQNVTFRCDPISEHNRLYWYRQTLGQGPEFLTYFQNEAQLEKSRLLSDRFSAERPKGSFSTLEIQRTEQGDSAMYLCASSLNSLNTGELFFGEGSRLTVL.

The chain combines TRBV7-8 with TRBJ2-1, with D perhaps matching TRBD1 (6 bases). This CDR3 has 14 residues. V dropped 5 bases and J dropped 4 bases, with 12 bases sitting between them. In germline, CDR1 is SGHVS, CDR2 FQNEAQ. CDR3 region: CASSLGTSYNEQFF. In DNA, the CDR3 is TGTGCCAGCAGCCTAGGGACATCATACAATGAGCAGTTCTTC.

CDR3 sequence reads: CASSLPGTGGSSGELFF. CDR3 in DNA: TGTGCCAGCAGCTTACCTGGGACAGGGGGCTCGTCCGGGGAGCTGTTTTTT. This sequence joins TRBV7-2 and TRBJ2-2; 12 bases are a match to TRBD1. The length of the CDR3 is 17 residues. Germline-derived CDR1 and CDR2 are SGHTA and FQGNSA. V was clipped by 2 bases and J by 6 bases; unmatched bases: 7.

The chain employs TRBV7-6 and TRBJ1-3; no clear D. CDR1 SGHVS and CDR2 FNYEAQ come from the germline V gene. V gave up 1 base and J gave up 1 base, with 11 bases separating them. The CDR3 has 16 amino acids. The CDR3, as DNA: TGTGCCAGCAGCTTAGGGTCGAGTTCTTCTGGAAACACCATATATTTT. It specifies CASSLGSSSSGNTIYF.

J is TRBJ2-3 and V is TRBV28; D is unclear. The V gene's germline CDR1 is MDHEN and CDR2 SYDVKM. The CDR3 is made up of 13 amino acids. Trimming shortened V by 5 bases and J by 8 bases, and 14 bases separated the two germline ends. The CDR3 loop is CASSDAAACTQYF. Here the CDR3 DNA reads TGTGCCAGCAGTGACGCGGCCGCTTGTACGCAGTATTTT.